Here is one T cell receptor (beta chain) with its context. This receptor's antigen is unknown. No clone much larger than this one lies a single base away; base qualities are absent. This entry belongs to a study of blood T cell repertoires in COVID-19 (dated by TCRdb to the early 2020s). In terms of the full investigation: Collaborator samples came from the United States, Italy and Spain and covered acute and convalescent phases of COVID-19. Subjects who had been exposed to COVID-19, were actively infected with it, or had recovered from it provided the deeply sampled blood TCRbeta repertoires that made up the dataset. HLA class I and class II types, where available, came from metadata supplied by the sample provider rather than from assay-based typing. Samples came from the ongoing ImmuneRACE study (first 160 participants) plus 1,254 subjects from 6 global collaborators. A freely available public database, intended as a resource for researchers studying the immune response to SARS-CoV-2, is where the repertoires were released. Sample metadata almost always included a de-identified subject ID, COVID-19 status, age in years and sex. The prospective study material was composed of cDNA or gDNA derived from T cells, B-cell-depleted T cells, or PBMCs.

General conclusions and limits of the study: Clinical and demographic metadata were provided uncurated, with the amount varying by source and participant.

The collaborating institutions used their own protocols to collect whole blood in K2EDTA tubes. For TCRbeta analysis, collaborators shipped samples as frozen whole blood, isolated PBMCs, or DNA extracted from either of those sample types. The germline V gene sets CDR1 to SGHAT and CDR2 to FQNNGV. V is clipped by 1 base and J by 0 bases, and the sequence between their germline boundaries is 11 bases long. The CDR3 runs 16 amino acids, cysteine and phenylalanine included. The retained sequence is limited to the CDR3, 48 bases, with the frame set at the first base. TCRbeta CDR3 regions were amplified from genomic DNA by means of the immunoSEQ Assay, a bias-controlled multiplex PCR. The paper's processing steps were these. Within the assay, amplification of reference gene primers was used to estimate how many nucleated cells each sample contained. Sequence reads were collapsed and filtered to measure the absolute abundance of every unique TCRbeta CDR3 rearrangement. For each sample, productive Simpson clonality was calculated by taking the square root of Simpson's diversity index across productive rearrangements. In TCRdb, the immuneACCESS table is reduced to in-frame sequences with V and J assigned. These tables do not hold every clone; where another copy was compared, an unresolved V gene accounts for under half, and the others remain unexplained. The V and J calls and the clone size are those of that table, but D and trimming were determined from the DNA. This sample comprises about 53,000 clones, about 91% of them detected only once. Nearly 5% of the sample is taken by the ten largest.

The sequenced sample was peripheral blood. The chain is assembled from TRBV11-2 and TRBJ2-3; the D gene lacks a confident call. This sequence originates from a man in his sixties with active COVID-19. The CDR3 here reads CASSLGANPSTDTQYF. The DNA reads TGTGCCAGCAGCTTAGGGGCTAACCCTAGCACAGATACGCAGTATTTT.